These T cell receptor beta chains were read from a single sample in a study of cytomegalovirus exposure and HLA in healthy donors. Sequencing used immunoSEQ multiplex PCR; TCRdb keeps in-frame clones, though not all of them. The table lists roughly 160,000 clones, over 75% of them singletons, with around 15% in the top ten. Sequencing was performed on PBMCs. The receptors were sampled from a man in his fifties or sixties in good health and CMV-seropositive. Each CDR3 is given with its conserved first and last residue. D genes are given only for firm matches. A clone size is listed for some rows: how often the clone was seen (once, few, many), or a class if it is expanded.

V: TRBV5-8
J: TRBJ1-6
length: 17
size: -
D: -
CDR3: CASSLPDSRASGSPLHF
DNA: TGTGCCAGCAGTTTGCCGGACAGCCGGGCTAGTGGGTCACCCCTCCACTTT

V: TRBV7-7
J: TRBJ1-6
length: 13
size: few
D: -
CDR3: CASSQDGGSPLHF
DNA: TGTGCCAGCAGCCAGGACGGCGGGTCACCCCTCCACTTT

V: TRBV7-8
J: TRBJ1-1
length: 13
size: -
D: TRBD1
CDR3: CASSGTDNTEAFF
DNA: TGTGCCAGCAGCGGGACAGACAACACTGAAGCTTTCTTT

V: TRBV5-1
J: TRBJ2-7
length: 13
size: -
D: -
CDR3: CASSLMTSGEQYF
DNA: TGCGCCAGCAGCTTGATGACTTCTGGGGAGCAGTACTTC

V: TRBV27
J: TRBJ2-2
length: 12
size: few
D: -
CDR3: CATWRNTGELFF
DNA: TGTGCCACCTGGAGGAACACCGGGGAGCTGTTTTTT

V: TRBV6-5
J: TRBJ2-5
length: 12
size: -
D: -
CDR3: CATQGLQETQYF
DNA: TGTGCCACCCAGGGACTCCAAGAGACCCAGTACTTC

V: TRBV4-3
J: TRBJ2-7
length: 15
size: few
D: TRBD1
CDR3: CASSRVGTGTGEQYF
DNA: TGCGCCAGCAGCCGCGTTGGGACAGGGACGGGGGAGCAGTACTTC

V: TRBV2
J: TRBJ1-1
length: 17
size: once
D: -
CDR3: CASSSSQEGWGYTEAFF
DNA: TGTGCCAGCAGTTCCTCCCAGGAGGGGTGGGGGTACACTGAAGCTTTCTTT

V: TRBV7-2
J: TRBJ1-2
length: 13
size: -
D: TRBD1
CDR3: CASSPGGQGYKDF
DNA: TGTGCCAGCAGCCCCGGGGGACAGGGATATAAGGACTTC

V: TRBV7-3
J: TRBJ1-1
length: 14
size: -
D: TRBD1
CDR3: CASSMGQGGAEAFF
DNA: TGTGCCAGCAGCATGGGACAGGGGGGCGCTGAAGCTTTCTTT

V: TRBV29-1
J: TRBJ2-3
length: 11
size: -
D: -
CDR3: CSSLWADTQYF
DNA: TGCAGCTCGTTATGGGCGGATACGCAGTATTTT

V: TRBV6-5
J: TRBJ2-1
length: 13
size: once
D: -
CDR3: CASSYSSGNEQFF
DNA: TGTGCCAGCAGTTACTCTTCAGGGAATGAGCAGTTCTTC

V: TRBV5-6
J: TRBJ1-6
length: 13
size: -
D: -
CDR3: CASNRQNNSPLHF
DNA: TGTGCCAGCAATCGACAGAATAATTCACCCCTCCACTTT

V: TRBV5-1
J: TRBJ1-1
length: 14
size: -
D: TRBD1
CDR3: CASSLEGANTEAFF
DNA: TGCGCCAGCAGCTTGGAGGGGGCGAACACTGAAGCTTTCTTT

V: TRBV6-1
J: TRBJ2-3
length: 15
size: -
D: -
CDR3: CASRGDSYLGDTQYF
DNA: TGTGCCAGTAGAGGGGACTCCTACTTAGGAGATACGCAGTATTTT

V: TRBV7-9
J: TRBJ2-3
length: 11
size: -
D: -
CDR3: CSSSFRDTQYF
DNA: TGTTCCAGCAGCTTTCGGGATACGCAGTATTTT

V: TRBV6-5
J: TRBJ2-7
length: 13
size: few
D: TRBD1
CDR3: CASGQAIASEQYF
DNA: TGTGCCAGCGGACAGGCCATTGCTAGCGAGCAGTACTTC

V: TRBV11-2
J: TRBJ2-7
length: 13
size: -
D: -
CDR3: CASSSTGSYEQYF
DNA: TGTGCCAGCAGCTCGACAGGCTCCTACGAGCAGTACTTC

V: TRBV19
J: TRBJ2-2
length: 14
size: few
D: TRBD1
CDR3: CASSTQGDTGELFF
DNA: TGTGCCAGTAGTACACAGGGGGACACCGGGGAGCTGTTTTTT

V: TRBV19
J: TRBJ2-1
length: 15
size: -
D: TRBD2
CDR3: CASSQRGLGFNEQFF
DNA: TGTGCCAGTAGCCAAAGGGGACTAGGATTCAATGAGCAGTTCTTC

V: TRBV28
J: TRBJ2-5
length: 14
size: -
D: -
CDR3: CAGNRGLSQETQYF
DNA: TGTGCCGGTAATAGGGGCCTTTCGCAAGAGACCCAGTACTTC

V: TRBV29-1
J: TRBJ1-1
length: 13
size: few
D: -
CDR3: CSAGANRNTEAFF
DNA: TGCAGCGCTGGGGCAAACAGGAACACTGAAGCTTTCTTT

V: TRBV4-2
J: TRBJ2-1
length: 15
size: -
D: TRBD2
CDR3: CASSPLAGGPREQFF
DNA: TGTGCCAGCAGCCCGCTAGCGGGGGGGCCTAGAGAGCAGTTCTTC

V: TRBV6-1
J: TRBJ1-1
length: 15
size: -
D: TRBD1
CDR3: CASRLGTGVNTEAFF
DNA: TGTGCCAGCAGATTAGGCACAGGGGTGAACACTGAAGCTTTCTTT

V: TRBV29-1
J: TRBJ2-5
length: 13
size: -
D: TRBD1
CDR3: CSVEGQVQETQYF
DNA: TGCAGCGTCGAAGGACAGGTCCAAGAGACCCAGTACTTC

V: TRBV5-6
J: TRBJ2-1
length: 17
size: -
D: -
CDR3: CASSLGSWPPAYNEQFF
DNA: TGTGCCAGCAGCTTGGGTTCATGGCCTCCAGCCTACAATGAGCAGTTCTTC

V: TRBV7-8
J: TRBJ1-1
length: 14
size: -
D: -
CDR3: CASSVRQSNTEAFF
DNA: TGTGCCAGCTCTGTTAGACAGTCGAACACTGAAGCTTTCTTT

V: TRBV6-5
J: TRBJ1-2
length: 14
size: once
D: TRBD1
CDR3: CASSSPGGIYGYTF
DNA: TGTGCCAGCAGTTCGCCAGGGGGCATCTATGGCTACACCTTC

V: TRBV7-9
J: TRBJ2-5
length: 14
size: -
D: -
CDR3: CASSSRDSQETQYF
DNA: TGTGCCAGCAGCTCTCGAGACAGTCAAGAGACCCAGTACTTC

V: TRBV5-4
J: TRBJ2-2
length: 16
size: -
D: TRBD1
CDR3: CASSLGGQGASGELFF
DNA: TGTGCCAGCAGCTTGGGAGGACAGGGGGCCTCCGGGGAGCTGTTTTTT

V: TRBV7-9
J: TRBJ2-3
length: 17
size: once
D: -
CDR3: CASSLGSTGSRTDTQYF
DNA: TGTGCCAGCAGCTTAGGGTCCACGGGGTCCCGCACAGATACGCAGTATTTT

V: TRBV14
J: TRBJ2-6
length: 18
size: -
D: TRBD1
CDR3: CASSRYRGSGSGANVLTF
DNA: TGTGCCAGCAGTCGTTACAGGGGTTCGGGTTCTGGGGCCAACGTCCTGACTTTC

V: TRBV28
J: TRBJ1-2
length: 17
size: -
D: TRBD1
CDR3: CASRRISGTGWDPGYTF
DNA: TGTGCCAGCAGGCGTATTAGCGGGACAGGGTGGGATCCTGGCTACACCTTC

V: TRBV5-1
J: TRBJ1-1
length: 13
size: few
D: -
CDR3: CASSLARDFEAFF
DNA: TGCGCCAGCAGCTTGGCCAGGGATTTTGAAGCTTTCTTT

V: TRBV19
J: TRBJ1-5
length: 13
size: -
D: -
CDR3: CATTGQRNQPQHF
DNA: TGTGCCACCACCGGACAGAGGAATCAGCCCCAGCATTTT

V: TRBV6-4
J: TRBJ1-4
length: 17
size: -
D: -
CDR3: CASSDEGVSSTNEKLFF
DNA: TGTGCCAGCAGTGACGAAGGGGTTTCTTCGACTAATGAAAAACTGTTTTTT